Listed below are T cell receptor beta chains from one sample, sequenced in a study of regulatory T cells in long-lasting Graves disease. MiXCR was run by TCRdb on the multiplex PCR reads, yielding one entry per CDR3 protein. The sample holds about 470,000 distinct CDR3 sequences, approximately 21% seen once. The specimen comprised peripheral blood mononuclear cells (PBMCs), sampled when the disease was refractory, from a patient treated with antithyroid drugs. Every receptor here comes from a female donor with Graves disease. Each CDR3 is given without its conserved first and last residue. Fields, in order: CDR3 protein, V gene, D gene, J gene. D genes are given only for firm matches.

ASSFGPGSGYT	TRBV7-9	.	TRBJ1-2
ASSGRSGGGETQY	TRBV19	TRBD2	TRBJ2-5
ASSLMITTGTEAF	TRBV11-2	.	TRBJ1-1
SASEGQGFADTQY	TRBV20-1	TRBD1	TRBJ2-3
SALGGVDEQY	TRBV20-1	.	TRBJ2-7
AISGSGSAYEQY	TRBV10-3	TRBD2	TRBJ2-7
ASRPAGVPDEQY	TRBV2	.	TRBJ2-7
ASRPTSGTSYEQY	TRBV2	TRBD2	TRBJ2-7
ASSSKTGVSAEAF	TRBV11-3	TRBD1	TRBJ1-1
SSNRGTEAF	TRBV29-1	TRBD1	TRBJ1-1
SVADTEAF	TRBV29-1	.	TRBJ1-1
ATRTALNTEAF	TRBV12-3/TRBV12-4	.	TRBJ1-1
ASRDYSGLAGAYEQY	TRBV6-1	TRBD2	TRBJ2-7
ASSASGEWRYT	TRBV4-2	.	TRBJ1-2
ASRGTGSGNSPLH	TRBV12-3/TRBV12-4	TRBD1	TRBJ1-6
ASKEGPGGLTGELF	TRBV2	TRBD2	TRBJ2-2
ASSRESNTEAF	TRBV12-3/TRBV12-4	.	TRBJ1-1
ASSLSPGPLH	TRBV28	.	TRBJ1-6
ASSYSQVNTEAF	TRBV6-2/TRBV6-3	.	TRBJ1-1
ASSGDDRLISYEQY	TRBV28	.	TRBJ2-7
SARDPGGRTEAF	TRBV20-1	.	TRBJ1-1
ASSSGTTSYEQY	TRBV5-4	.	TRBJ2-7
ASRSGLVTGDIQY	TRBV5-1	.	TRBJ2-4
ASSLAGRGQETQY	TRBV5-1	TRBD1	TRBJ2-5
ATSSEAGGFDTGELF	TRBV15	TRBD2	TRBJ2-2